This TCR beta chain appears in the sequencing data of a study of blood T cell repertoires in COVID-19. The protocol was immunoSEQ multiplex PCR, while the TCRdb copy is restricted to in-frame clones and leaves out a portion. The sample has 95,000 to 150,000 clones; about four fifths are singletons. The sample comprised peripheral blood. The TCR comes from a man in his 60s with active or convalescent COVID-19.

The DNA for the CDR3 is TGTGCCATCAGAGGACTAGGCTCCTACAATGAGCAGTTCTTC. It specifies CAIRGLGSYNEQFF. The V and J genes are TRBV10-3 and TRBJ2-1, with 7 bases identical to TRBD2. CDR1 and CDR2 from the germline V gene are ENHRY and SYGVKD. The CDR3 contains 14 residues. The V segment lost 6 bases and the J segment 0 bases; nucleotides outside the gene matches: 2.